The entry below gives a single T cell receptor beta chain sequence along with its context. Its target is unknown. This entry comes from a study of T cell repertoires in cytomegalovirus infection. For the study at large: HLA-B-restricted CMV epitopes that are well studied, plus recently identified HLA-C-restricted ones, were used by the study. Both a matching HLA type and CMV infection were indicated by public TCR beta signatures.

This CDR3 is 16 amino acids long. V was pared by 4 bases and J by 2 bases, with 18 bases between. The germline gives CDR1 SGHTA, CDR2 FQGNSA. TCRdb recomputed calls from the reads with MiXCR, one row per CDR3 protein. This repertoire shows about 110,000 distinct CDR3 sequences, approximately 45% found once; its top ten account for about 76%. Whole-study results and caveats: Across the ex vivo response, the dominant clonotypes were HLA-C-restricted CMV-specific TCR beta clonotypes. Totalled public TCR beta family frequency picked out people who carried CMV plus the relevant HLA.

This specimen was CD8+ T cells from cultured PBMCs, taken from culture after CMV antigen stimulation. The sequence came from a human donor in good health (CMV status not recorded). Some clones in this sample may be carry-over from other donors' samples. The genes are TRBV7-2 and TRBJ2-7, with D possibly being TRBD1 or TRBD2 (6 bases each). CDR3 loop: CASSSKTGAPAYEQYF. The CDR3 DNA is TGTGCCAGCAGCTCAAAAACGGGGGCACCGGCCTACGAGCAGTACTTC.